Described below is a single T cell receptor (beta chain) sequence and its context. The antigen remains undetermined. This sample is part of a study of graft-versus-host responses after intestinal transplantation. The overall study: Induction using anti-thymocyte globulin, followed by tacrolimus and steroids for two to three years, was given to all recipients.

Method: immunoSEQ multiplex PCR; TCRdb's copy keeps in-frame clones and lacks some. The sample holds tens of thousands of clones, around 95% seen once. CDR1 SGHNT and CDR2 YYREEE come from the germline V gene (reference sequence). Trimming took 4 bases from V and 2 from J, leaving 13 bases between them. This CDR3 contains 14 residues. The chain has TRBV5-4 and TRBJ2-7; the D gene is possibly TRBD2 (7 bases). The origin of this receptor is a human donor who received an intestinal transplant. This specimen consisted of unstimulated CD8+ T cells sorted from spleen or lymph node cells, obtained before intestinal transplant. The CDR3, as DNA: TGTGCCAGCAGCGCGGGGGACACCACCTACGAGCAGTACTTC. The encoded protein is CASSAGDTTYEQYF.